A selection of T cell receptor beta chains follows, all from one sample in a study of shared clonotypes between healthy human individuals. Measured with immunoSEQ multiplex PCR; TCRdb has only the in-frame clones, and not every one. The table has a few million clones, around nine tenths seen once. Sequencing was done on a sample of naive CD4+ T cells sorted from blood. These receptors were collected from a man between 18 and 29 years old in good health. Both conserved end residues are part of each CDR3. The order of the fields is J gene, V gene, CDR3 protein.

j_gene: TRBJ2-7; v_gene: TRBV30; CDR3aa: CAWNPDRGYEQYF
j_gene: TRBJ2-7; v_gene: TRBV4-1; CDR3aa: CASSRLGYEQYF
j_gene: TRBJ1-1; v_gene: TRBV10-3; CDR3aa: CAISEGQVNTEAFF
j_gene: TRBJ2-3; v_gene: TRBV25-1; CDR3aa: CASSEYDRTDTQYF
j_gene: TRBJ1-6; v_gene: TRBV19; CDR3aa: CASSSETRSNSPLHF
j_gene: TRBJ2-5; v_gene: TRBV11-2; CDR3aa: CASSLVFLAGETQYF
j_gene: TRBJ1-2; v_gene: TRBV27; CDR3aa: CASSLHLNYGYTF
j_gene: TRBJ2-3; v_gene: TRBV5-1; CDR3aa: CASSSGTSTDTQYF
j_gene: TRBJ1-2; v_gene: TRBV28; CDR3aa: CASSQEYSRQGYGYTF
j_gene: TRBJ1-6; v_gene: TRBV5-1; CDR3aa: CASSQDPSGPLHF
j_gene: TRBJ1-2; v_gene: TRBV7-9; CDR3aa: CASSLATASNYGYTF
j_gene: TRBJ2-5; v_gene: TRBV25-1; CDR3aa: CASSPRGVSGETQYF
j_gene: TRBJ2-5; v_gene: TRBV5-1; CDR3aa: CASSGLHTTQYF
j_gene: TRBJ1-3; v_gene: TRBV5-1; CDR3aa: CASSITGNGGNTIYF
j_gene: TRBJ2-1; v_gene: TRBV25-1; CDR3aa: CASSGKGTVSNEQFF
j_gene: TRBJ2-1; v_gene: TRBV5-4; CDR3aa: CASSLAALGNNEQFF
j_gene: TRBJ1-2; v_gene: TRBV18; CDR3aa: CASSPPNQGGYTF
j_gene: TRBJ2-5; v_gene: TRBV4-3; CDR3aa: CASSQSGVGITETQYF
j_gene: TRBJ1-6; v_gene: TRBV30; CDR3aa: CAWSVQTYNSPLHF
j_gene: TRBJ2-3; v_gene: TRBV7-9; CDR3aa: CASSFFTDTQYF
j_gene: TRBJ2-7; v_gene: TRBV7-9; CDR3aa: CASSLGGGTASSYEQYF
j_gene: TRBJ1-1; v_gene: TRBV6-5; CDR3aa: CASSSPGQNTEAFF
j_gene: TRBJ2-7; v_gene: TRBV5-1; CDR3aa: CASSLNSYEQYF
j_gene: TRBJ1-6; v_gene: TRBV5-4; CDR3aa: CASTLLSGTGKSPLHF
j_gene: TRBJ1-5; v_gene: TRBV5-1; CDR3aa: CASSLDGASQPQHF
j_gene: TRBJ1-2; v_gene: TRBV10-3; CDR3aa: CAISEQQAYGYTF
j_gene: TRBJ2-3; v_gene: TRBV5-5; CDR3aa: CASSLRGFSTDTQYF
j_gene: TRBJ1-6; v_gene: TRBV2; CDR3aa: CASRPTTGSNSPLHF
j_gene: TRBJ2-5; v_gene: TRBV10-3; CDR3aa: CATQDGLYQETQYF
j_gene: TRBJ2-5; v_gene: TRBV5-1; CDR3aa: CASSYDLGETQYF
j_gene: TRBJ1-1; v_gene: TRBV6-5; CDR3aa: CASSSLSAGETEAFF
j_gene: TRBJ1-1; v_gene: TRBV1; CDR3aa: CTSRPTGVRNTEAFF
j_gene: TRBJ2-3; v_gene: TRBV5-1; CDR3aa: CASSLPRPGDTQYF
j_gene: TRBJ1-1; v_gene: TRBV4-1; CDR3aa: CASSGGAQGKNTEAFF
j_gene: TRBJ1-1; v_gene: TRBV7-9; CDR3aa: CASSLAGTGATEAFF
j_gene: TRBJ2-5; v_gene: TRBV5-1; CDR3aa: CASSEGEETQYF
j_gene: TRBJ2-3; v_gene: TRBV18; CDR3aa: CASSPPRGRESTDTQYF
j_gene: TRBJ2-6; v_gene: TRBV30; CDR3aa: CAWSTGTGLPGANVLTF
j_gene: TRBJ1-6; v_gene: TRBV11-2; CDR3aa: CASSASGTGGSPLHF
j_gene: TRBJ1-5; v_gene: TRBV30; CDR3aa: CAWSPRGWQGPQPQHF
j_gene: TRBJ1-5; v_gene: TRBV19; CDR3aa: CASSTGDIRVYNQPQHF
j_gene: TRBJ1-1; v_gene: TRBV6-4; CDR3aa: CASSRDRGRNTEAFF
j_gene: TRBJ2-3; v_gene: TRBV10-3; CDR3aa: CAISELKAGDTQYF
j_gene: TRBJ2-5; v_gene: TRBV5-1; CDR3aa: CASSLGGSGLETQYF
j_gene: TRBJ2-3; v_gene: TRBV7-6; CDR3aa: CASSLAQGPVTDTQYF
j_gene: TRBJ1-5; v_gene: TRBV18; CDR3aa: CASSPSTGGNQPQHF
j_gene: TRBJ2-1; v_gene: TRBV5-6; CDR3aa: CASSLSLAGYNEQFF
j_gene: TRBJ2-3; v_gene: TRBV12-5; CDR3aa: CASGLVETSGGTDTQYF
j_gene: TRBJ1-3; v_gene: TRBV19; CDR3aa: CASSPDRGLGNTIYF
j_gene: TRBJ2-7; v_gene: TRBV18; CDR3aa: CASSLRYEQYF
j_gene: TRBJ2-6; v_gene: TRBV5-1; CDR3aa: CASSYLSSSGANVLTF
j_gene: TRBJ2-7; v_gene: TRBV5-5; CDR3aa: CASRDLPRKSYEQYF
j_gene: TRBJ1-1; v_gene: TRBV18; CDR3aa: CASSLDRGWTEAFF
j_gene: TRBJ2-2; v_gene: TRBV19; CDR3aa: CASSKQGTGELFF
j_gene: TRBJ2-5; v_gene: TRBV7-2; CDR3aa: CASRQTSGGPHWYF
j_gene: TRBJ2-5; v_gene: TRBV5-1; CDR3aa: CASSWERETQYF
j_gene: TRBJ1-5; v_gene: TRBV7-9; CDR3aa: CASSLKGEGNQPQHF
j_gene: TRBJ2-1; v_gene: TRBV10-3; CDR3aa: CAIGRQGIYNEQFF
j_gene: TRBJ1-2; v_gene: TRBV6-1; CDR3aa: CAGRQGGGGYTF